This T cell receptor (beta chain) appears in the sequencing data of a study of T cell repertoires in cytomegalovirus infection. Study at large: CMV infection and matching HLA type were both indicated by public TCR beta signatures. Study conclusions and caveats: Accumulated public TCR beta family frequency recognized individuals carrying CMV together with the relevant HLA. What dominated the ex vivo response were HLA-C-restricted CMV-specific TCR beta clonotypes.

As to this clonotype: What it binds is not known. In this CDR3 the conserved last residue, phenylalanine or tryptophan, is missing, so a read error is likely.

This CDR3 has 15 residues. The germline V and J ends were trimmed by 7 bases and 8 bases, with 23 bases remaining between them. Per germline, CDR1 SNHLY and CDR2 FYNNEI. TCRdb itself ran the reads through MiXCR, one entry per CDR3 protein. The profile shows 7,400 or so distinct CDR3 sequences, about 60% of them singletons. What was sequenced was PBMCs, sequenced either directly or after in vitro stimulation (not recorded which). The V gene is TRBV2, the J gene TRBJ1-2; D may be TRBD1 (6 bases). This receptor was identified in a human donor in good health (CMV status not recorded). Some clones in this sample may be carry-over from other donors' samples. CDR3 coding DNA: TGTGCCAGCAAGGACAGCCTCTCCCCCTGGCTAGGCTACACCGTC. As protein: CASKDSLSPWLGYTV.